This T cell receptor (beta chain) was identified in a study of cytomegalovirus exposure and HLA in healthy donors. The study ran its PCR with 60 Vbeta and 13 Jbeta primers. Assay: immunoSEQ multiplex PCR; the TCRdb copy retains only in-frame clones and omits some. The sample shows under 200,000 clones, and approximately 0.82% sits with its ten largest clones. This CDR3 comprises 18 residues. Per germline, CDR1 PRHDT and CDR2 FYEKMQ (reference sequence). This receptor was obtained from a woman aged 18-29 years in good health and CMV-seropositive. Sequenced material: PBMCs. The J gene is TRBJ2-5, the V gene TRBV13; D not resolved. The J call may be mistaken, given a closer DNA end match to TRBJ2-7. CDR3 DNA: TGTGCCAGCAGCTTAGGAGGCGCCTACGGGTCTCTTAGCTACGAGCAGTACTTC. It encodes CASSLGGAYGSLSYEQYF.